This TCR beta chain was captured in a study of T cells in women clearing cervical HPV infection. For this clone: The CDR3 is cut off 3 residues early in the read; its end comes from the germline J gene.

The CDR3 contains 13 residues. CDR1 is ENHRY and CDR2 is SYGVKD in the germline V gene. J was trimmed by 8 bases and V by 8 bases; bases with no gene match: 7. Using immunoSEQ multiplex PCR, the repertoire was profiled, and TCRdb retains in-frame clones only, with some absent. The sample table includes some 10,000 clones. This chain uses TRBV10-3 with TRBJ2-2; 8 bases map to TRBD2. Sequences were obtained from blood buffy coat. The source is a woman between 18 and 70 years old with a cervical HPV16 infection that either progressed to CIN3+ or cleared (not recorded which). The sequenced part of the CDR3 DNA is TGTGCCATCGCTGTAGCGGGGACAGGGGAG. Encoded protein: CAIAVAGTGE. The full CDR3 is CAIAVAGTGELFF.